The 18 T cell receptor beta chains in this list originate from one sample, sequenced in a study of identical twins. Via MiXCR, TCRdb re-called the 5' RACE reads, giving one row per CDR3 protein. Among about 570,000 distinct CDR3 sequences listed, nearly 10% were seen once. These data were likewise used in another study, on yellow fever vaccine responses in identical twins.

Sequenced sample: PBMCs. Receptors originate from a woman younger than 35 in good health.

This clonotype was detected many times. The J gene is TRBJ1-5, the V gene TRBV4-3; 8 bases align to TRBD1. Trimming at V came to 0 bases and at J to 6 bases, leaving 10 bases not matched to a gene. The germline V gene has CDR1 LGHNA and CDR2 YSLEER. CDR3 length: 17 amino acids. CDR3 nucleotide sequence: TGCGCCAGCAGCCAAGATCATAGGCAGGGGGCAGGTCAGCCCCAGCATTTT. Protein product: CASSQDHRQGAGQPQHF.

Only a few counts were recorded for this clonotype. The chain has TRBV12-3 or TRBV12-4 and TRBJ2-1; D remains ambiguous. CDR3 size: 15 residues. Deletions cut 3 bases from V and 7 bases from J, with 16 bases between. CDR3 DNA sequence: TGTGCCAGCAGTTTTCAGACTGGCTTTTGGAATGAGCAGTTCTTC. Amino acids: CASSFQTGFWNEQFF.

Here the CDR3 DNA reads TGCGCCAGCAGCGACCGGGACAGGGATTCTAATTCACCCCTCCACTTT. This codes for CASSDRDRDSNSPLHF. The chain uses TRBV4-1 and TRBJ1-6; 9 bases map to TRBD1. This CDR3 region has 16 residues. The V gene's germline CDR1 is MGHRA and CDR2 YSYEKL. Trimming took 5 bases from V and 6 from J; bases not matched to a gene: 8.

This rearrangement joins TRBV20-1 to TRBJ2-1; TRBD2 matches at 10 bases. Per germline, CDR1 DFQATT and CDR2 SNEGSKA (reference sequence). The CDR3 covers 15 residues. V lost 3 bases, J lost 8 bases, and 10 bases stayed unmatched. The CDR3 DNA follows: TGCAGTGCTAGTAAAGCGGGGGGGTTAGTCTATGAGCAGTTCTTC. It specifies CSASKAGGLVYEQFF.

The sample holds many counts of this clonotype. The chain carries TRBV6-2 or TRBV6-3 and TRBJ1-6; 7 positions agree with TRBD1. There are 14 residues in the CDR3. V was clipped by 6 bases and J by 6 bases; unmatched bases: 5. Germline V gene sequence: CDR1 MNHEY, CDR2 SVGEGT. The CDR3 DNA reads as TGTGCCAGCAGGTGGGACAGCTTTAATTCACCCCTCCACTTT. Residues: CASRWDSFNSPLHF.

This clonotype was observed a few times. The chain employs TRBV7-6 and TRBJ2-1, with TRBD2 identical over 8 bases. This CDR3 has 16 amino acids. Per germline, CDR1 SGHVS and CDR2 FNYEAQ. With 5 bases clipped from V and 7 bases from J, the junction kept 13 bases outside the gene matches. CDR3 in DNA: TGTGCCAGCAGCCCGTCCGGGGGGGGTTCAAGTAATGAGCAGTTCTTC. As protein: CASSPSGGGSSNEQFF.

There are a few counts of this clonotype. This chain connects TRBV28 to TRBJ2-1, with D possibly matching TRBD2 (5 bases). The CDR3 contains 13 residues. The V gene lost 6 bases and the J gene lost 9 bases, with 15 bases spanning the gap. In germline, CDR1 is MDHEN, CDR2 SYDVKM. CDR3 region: CASRSPRTGEQFF. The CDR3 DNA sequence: TGTGCCAGCAGGTCCCCTAGGACTGGTGAGCAGTTCTTC.

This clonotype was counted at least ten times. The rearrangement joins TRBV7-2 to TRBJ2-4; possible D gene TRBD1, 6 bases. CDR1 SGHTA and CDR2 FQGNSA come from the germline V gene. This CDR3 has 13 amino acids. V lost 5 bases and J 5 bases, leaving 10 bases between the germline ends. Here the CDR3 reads CASSTRQENIQYF. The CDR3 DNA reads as TGTGCCAGCAGCACCCGACAGGAAAACATTCAGTACTTC. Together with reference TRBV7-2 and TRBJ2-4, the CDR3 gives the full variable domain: GAGVSQSPSNKVTEKGKDVELRCDPISGHTALYWYRQSLGQGLEFLIYFQGNSAPDKSGLPSDRFSAERTGGSVSTLTIQRTQQEDSAVYLCASSTRQENIQYFGAGTRLSVL.

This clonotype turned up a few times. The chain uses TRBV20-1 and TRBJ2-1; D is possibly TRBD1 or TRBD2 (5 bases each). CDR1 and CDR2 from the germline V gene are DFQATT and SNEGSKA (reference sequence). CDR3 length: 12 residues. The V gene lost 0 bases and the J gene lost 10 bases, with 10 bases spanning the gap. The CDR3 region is CSARDIGTEQFF. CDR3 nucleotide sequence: TGCAGTGCTAGAGATATAGGGACCGAGCAGTTCTTC.

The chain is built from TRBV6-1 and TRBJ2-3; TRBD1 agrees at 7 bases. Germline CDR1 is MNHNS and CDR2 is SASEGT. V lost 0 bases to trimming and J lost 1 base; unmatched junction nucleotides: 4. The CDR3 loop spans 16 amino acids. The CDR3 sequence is CASSEALGQRTDTQYF. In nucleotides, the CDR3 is TGTGCCAGCAGTGAAGCGTTGGGACAGCGCACAGATACGCAGTATTTT.

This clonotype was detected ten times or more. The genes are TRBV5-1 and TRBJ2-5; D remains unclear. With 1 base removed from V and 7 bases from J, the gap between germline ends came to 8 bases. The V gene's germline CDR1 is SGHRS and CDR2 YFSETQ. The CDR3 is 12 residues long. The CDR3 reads CASSLPDGTQYF. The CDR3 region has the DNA TGCGCCAGCAGCTTGCCGGACGGGACCCAGTACTTC.

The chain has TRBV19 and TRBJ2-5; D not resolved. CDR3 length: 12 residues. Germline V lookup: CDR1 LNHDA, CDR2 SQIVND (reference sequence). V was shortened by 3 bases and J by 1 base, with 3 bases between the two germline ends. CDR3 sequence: CASSMIQETQYF. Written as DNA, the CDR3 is TGTGCCAGTAGTATGATCCAAGAGACCCAGTACTTC.

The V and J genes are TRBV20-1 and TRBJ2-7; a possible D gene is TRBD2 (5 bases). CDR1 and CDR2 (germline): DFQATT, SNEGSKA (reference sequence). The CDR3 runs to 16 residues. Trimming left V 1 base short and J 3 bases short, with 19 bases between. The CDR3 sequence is CSARVVGDSKSYEQYF. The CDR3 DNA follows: TGCAGTGCTAGAGTCGTCGGGGATAGCAAAAGCTACGAGCAGTACTTC.

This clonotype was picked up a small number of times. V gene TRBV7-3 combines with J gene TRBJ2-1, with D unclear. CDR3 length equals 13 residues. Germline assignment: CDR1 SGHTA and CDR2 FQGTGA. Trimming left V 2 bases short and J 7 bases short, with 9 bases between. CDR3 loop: CASSLLPRNEQFF. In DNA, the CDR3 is TGTGCCAGCAGCTTACTGCCCAGAAATGAGCAGTTCTTC.

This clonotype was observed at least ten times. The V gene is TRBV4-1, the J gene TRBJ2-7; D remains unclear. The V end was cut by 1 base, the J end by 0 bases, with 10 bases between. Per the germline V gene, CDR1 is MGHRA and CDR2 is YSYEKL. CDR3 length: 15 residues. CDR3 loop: CASSQVSSNSYEQYF. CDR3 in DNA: TGCGCCAGCAGCCAAGTGTCAAGCAACTCCTACGAGCAGTACTTC.

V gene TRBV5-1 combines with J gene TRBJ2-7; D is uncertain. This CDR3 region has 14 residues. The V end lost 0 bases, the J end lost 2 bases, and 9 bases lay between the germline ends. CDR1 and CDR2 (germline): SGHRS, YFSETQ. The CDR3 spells CASSLVQHPYEQYF. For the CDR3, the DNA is TGCGCCAGCAGCTTGGTTCAGCATCCCTACGAGCAGTACTTC.

The CDR3 sequence: CASSLDIRSYNEQFF. DNA of the CDR3: TGTGCCAGCAGCTTGGATATCCGCTCCTACAATGAGCAGTTCTTC. This chain uses TRBV7-2 with TRBJ2-1, with no clear D. Germline CDR1 SGHTA, CDR2 FQGNSA. This CDR3 has 15 amino acids. Trimming cost V 3 bases and J 0 bases, with 9 bases left between them. Using reference TRBV7-2 and TRBJ2-1 for the parts outside the CDR3, the full variable domain is GAGVSQSPSNKVTEKGKDVELRCDPISGHTALYWYRQSLGQGLEFLIYFQGNSAPDKSGLPSDRFSAERTGGSVSTLTIQRTQQEDSAVYLCASSLDIRSYNEQFFGPGTRLTVL.

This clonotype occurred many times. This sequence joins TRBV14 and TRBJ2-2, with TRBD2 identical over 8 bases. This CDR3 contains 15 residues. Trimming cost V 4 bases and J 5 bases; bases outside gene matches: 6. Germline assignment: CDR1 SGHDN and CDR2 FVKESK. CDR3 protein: CASSRALAGTGELFF. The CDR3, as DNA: TGTGCCAGCAGCCGCGCTCTAGCGGGTACCGGGGAGCTGTTTTTT. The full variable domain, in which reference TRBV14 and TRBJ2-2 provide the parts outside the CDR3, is EAGVTQFPSHSVIEKGQTVTLRCDPISGHDNLYWYRRVMGKEIKFLLHFVKESKQDESGMPNNRFLAERTGGTYSTLKVQPAELEDSGVYFCASSRALAGTGELFFGEGSRLTVL.